These T cell receptor beta chains were read from a single sample in a study of T-cell reconstitution after alpha-beta-depleted transplantation in children. TCRdb called the PCR reads again in MiXCR, with one record for every CDR3 protein. The sample lists a few hundred thousand distinct CDR3 sequences, roughly 13% occurring once. This material consisted of PBMCs, mostly from graft donor cells, taken 360 days after TCRalphabeta/CD19-depleted stem cell transplant. Source of these receptors: a male patient between 10 and 17 years old who had a stem cell transplant for acute myeloid leukemia, so the T cells may come from the graft donor. CDR3s include the opening cysteine and the closing phenylalanine or tryptophan. The order of the fields is D gene, J gene, V gene, clone size, CDR3 length, CDR3 DNA, CDR3 protein. D genes are given only for firm matches. Size tells how often a clone was seen (once, few, many) or the class of an expanded clone, and some rows leave it out.

NA | TRBJ1-2 | TRBV18 | many | 13 | TGTGCCAGCTCACCGGGTGCCAACTATGGCTACACCTTC | CASSPGANYGYTF
NA | TRBJ1-1 | TRBV28 | many | 9 | TGTGCCAGCATCTCTGAAGCTTTCTTT | CASISEAFF
NA | TRBJ2-1 | TRBV20-1 | NA | 15 | TGCAGTGCTAGAGATCGGGCGGACCCCTACAATGAGCAGTTCTTC | CSARDRADPYNEQFF
TRBD1 | TRBJ2-7 | TRBV20-1 | few | 12 | TGCAGTGCTACCCGACAGGGTTCCGAGCAGTACTTC | CSATRQGSEQYF
TRBD1 | TRBJ1-2 | TRBV14 | many | 16 | TGTGCCAGCAGCCTCTGGGACAGCGTATCCGGGTATGGCTACACCTTC | CASSLWDSVSGYGYTF
TRBD2 | TRBJ2-5 | TRBV5-8 | NA | 16 | TGTGCCAGCAGCCCCAGACTAGCGGGATGGCAAGAGACCCAGTACTTC | CASSPRLAGWQETQYF
TRBD1 | TRBJ2-7 | TRBV7-7 | few | 16 | TGTGCTAGCAGCTTTTCTCGGGACAGAGATTCCTACGAGCAGTACTTC | CASSFSRDRDSYEQYF
NA | TRBJ2-6 | TRBV5-1 | many | 15 | TGCGCCAGCGGCCAACTGTTCTCTGGGGCCAACGTCCTGACTTTC | CASGQLFSGANVLTF
TRBD2 | TRBJ2-7 | TRBV28 | many | 19 | TGTGCCAGCAGTGATACGGGACTAGCGGGAGGGCCGGGTGCCTACGAGCAGTACTTC | CASSDTGLAGGPGAYEQYF
NA | TRBJ1-1 | TRBV5-1 | NA | 11 | TGCGCCAGCAGGAAGAACACTGAAGCTTTCTTT | CASRKNTEAFF
TRBD1 | TRBJ2-7 | TRBV20-1 | NA | 14 | TGCAGTGCCCTATCCGCAGGGGGCTCCTACGAGCAGTACTTC | CSALSAGGSYEQYF
TRBD1 | TRBJ2-7 | TRBV3-1 | NA | 16 | TGTGCCAGCAGCCCAGGAAGACAGGGGGCTTCCTACGAGCAGTACTTC | CASSPGRQGASYEQYF
TRBD1 | TRBJ2-4 | TRBV28 | NA | 18 | TGTGCCAGCAGTTTCTTGACAGGGGGCTTTGTGGGGAAAAACATTCAGTACTTC | CASSFLTGGFVGKNIQYF
TRBD1 | TRBJ2-1 | TRBV29-1 | NA | 15 | TGCAGCGTTGCTACAGGGGTACAACTCTACAATGAGCAGTTCTTC | CSVATGVQLYNEQFF